A single sample is the source of the 12 T cell receptor beta chains below, sequenced in a study of blood T cells in healthy people across ages. Through a sample-barcoded 5' primer and a J-beta primer mix, a second PCR was run for roughly 6 to 11 cycles. TCRdb called the 5' RACE reads again in MiXCR, with one record for every CDR3 protein. The table lists approximately 790,000 distinct CDR3 sequences, approximately 59% of them singletons. The specimen sequenced was blood. The receptors shown here come from a young man in good health.

This chain joins TRBV12-3 or TRBV12-4 and TRBJ2-1; D assignment may be TRBD1 or TRBD2 (5 bases each). Between the trimmed V and J ends, which lost 6 bases and 2 bases, there was a span of 14 bases. The CDR3 is 15 residues long. This CDR3 reads CASRILMGAYNEQFF. Here the CDR3 DNA reads TGTGCCAGCAGGATCCTAATGGGGGCCTACAATGAGCAGTTCTTC.

This chain links TRBV4-2 with TRBJ2-5, with D possibly TRBD2 on 5 matching bases. V was trimmed by 0 bases and J by 4 bases, leaving 21 bases between them. The CDR3 runs 18 residues. Per the germline V gene, CDR1 is LGHNA and CDR2 is YNFKEQ. CDR3 in amino acids: CASSQDSALARRLETQYF. The CDR3 coding sequence is TGTGCCAGCAGCCAAGATAGCGCGCTAGCCAGGAGGTTAGAGACCCAGTACTTC.

This chain uses TRBV4-2 with TRBJ2-1, with a weak D call TRBD2 (5 bases). Germline values: CDR1 LGHNA, CDR2 YNFKEQ. This CDR3 is built from 13 residues. V dropped 4 bases and J dropped 7 bases, with 11 bases sitting between them. CDR3 sequence: CASSPPGENEQFF. The CDR3 nucleotides are TGTGCCAGCAGCCCCCCCGGGGAGAATGAGCAGTTCTTC.

The rearrangement joins TRBV7-2 to TRBJ1-2, with D possibly TRBD1 on 6 matching bases. The length of the CDR3 is 13 residues. V was trimmed by 1 base and J by 6 bases, leaving 9 bases between them. Germline CDR1 and CDR2: SGHTA and FQGNSA. CDR3 protein: CASSLGDTDGYTF. The CDR3 DNA is TGTGCCAGCAGCTTAGGGGACACCGATGGCTACACCTTC. The full variable domain, its missing parts supplied by reference TRBV7-2 and TRBJ1-2, is GAGVSQSPSNKVTEKGKDVELRCDPISGHTALYWYRQSLGQGLEFLIYFQGNSAPDKSGLPSDRFSAERTGGSVSTLTIQRTQQEDSAVYLCASSLGDTDGYTFGSGTRLTVV.

Note on this clonotype: The junction differs from germline at one of its ends, possibly a read error. The rearrangement uses TRBV5-6 and TRBJ1-5; 9 bases match TRBD1. The germline V gene has CDR1 SGHDT and CDR2 YYEEEE. The CDR3 sequence is 15 residues long. CDR3 coding DNA: TGTGCCAGCAGCAAGGACAGGGGAAGCAATCAGCCCCTGCATTTT. Translating gives CASSKDRGSNQPLHF.

The rearrangement uses TRBV12-3 or TRBV12-4 and TRBJ2-5; D unclear. The J call could be wrong; TRBJ2-7 is a better fit for the DNA end. The CDR3 has 11 amino acids. DNA of the CDR3: TGTGCCAGCAGTGGTCCAAACGAGCAGTACTTC. It translates to CASSGPNEQYF.

This chain joins TRBV28 and TRBJ2-7, with D perhaps matching TRBD1 (5 bases). The germline V gene encodes CDR1 MDHEN and CDR2 SYDVKM. V was pared by 2 bases and J by 4 bases, with 12 bases between. This CDR3 is built from 14 residues. DNA of the CDR3: TGTGCCAGCAGTTTACGCCCTGCAGGGTACGAGCAGTACTTC. This encodes CASSLRPAGYEQYF.

The chain has TRBV11-1 and TRBJ1-4; perhaps TRBD1 as D (5 bases). CDR1 is SGHAT, CDR2 FQDESV, per germline (reference sequence). CDR3 length: 21 residues. The V gene lost 6 bases and the J gene lost 4 bases, with 33 bases spanning the gap. The CDR3 loop is CASRRRTAGTPQGAINEKLFF. In DNA, the CDR3 is TGTGCCAGCAGGCGCCGAACCGCTGGGACTCCTCAAGGGGCAATTAATGAAAAACTGTTTTTT.

The chain is built from TRBV6-1 and TRBJ2-1; TRBD2 agrees at 7 bases. The CDR3 contains 12 residues. V shed 11 bases and J 10 bases; nucleotides not matched to a gene: 11. Germline values: CDR1 MNHNS, CDR2 SASEGT. The CDR3 here is CALGRDSYEQFF. As DNA, the CDR3 is TGTGCCTTAGGGAGGGATTCCTACGAGCAGTTCTTC.

V and J are TRBV30 and TRBJ2-7; possibly TRBD1 or TRBD2 for D (5 bases each). Between the trimmed V and J ends, which lost 5 bases and 4 bases, there was a span of 9 bases. The CDR3 contains 11 residues. The germline CDR1 and CDR2 sequences are GTSNPN and SVGIG (reference sequence). CDR3 sequence (DNA): TGTGCCTGGGAATGGGGGTACGAGCAGTACTTC. It is translated as CAWEWGYEQYF.

This rearrangement joins TRBV7-9 to TRBJ2-6; D is undetermined. The CDR3 length is 13 residues. Germline V lookup: CDR1 SEHNR, CDR2 FQNEAQ (reference sequence). The germline V and J ends were trimmed by 7 bases and 5 bases, with 9 bases remaining between them. CDR3 protein: CASTPRRANVLTF. CDR3 DNA: TGTGCCAGCACCCCACGAAGGGCCAACGTCCTGACTTTC.

The V gene is TRBV2, the J gene TRBJ2-4, with D maybe TRBD1 (6 bases). The J call may be mistaken, given a closer DNA end match to TRBJ2-7. The CDR3 consists of 16 residues. The germline gives CDR1 SNHLY, CDR2 FYNNEI. The CDR3 DNA reads TGTGCCAGCTTACCGGTTGACAGGCGTTACCTCTACGAGCAGTACTTC. Its protein is CASLPVDRRYLYEQYF.